Following are 28 T cell receptor beta chains from one sample sequenced in a study of CD8+CD57+ T cells in acquired aplastic anemia. Sequencing was done on patients that had shown CD8+CD57+ cell expansion by flow cytometry. Genomic DNA acted as the template from which TCR beta VDJ combination and CDR3 sequence profiling were carried out. From the reads, TCRdb called clonotypes with MiXCR, one entry per CDR3 protein. The data show more than 150,000 distinct CDR3 sequences, about 50% seen once. Sequenced input: sorted CD4+, CD8+, or CD8+CD57+ T cells (not recorded which) from PBMCs. The receptors derive from a human donor with aplastic anemia.

This clonotype was seen at least ten times. The chain uses TRBV19 and TRBJ2-1; 7 bases fit TRBD2. The length of the CDR3 is 13 residues. Per germline, CDR1 LNHDA and CDR2 SQIVND (reference sequence). Unmatched junction bases numbered 4, after V lost 7 bases and J lost 4 bases. CDR3 protein: CASNQRGYNEQFF. CDR3 nucleotide sequence: TGTGCCAGTAACCAGCGGGGATACAATGAGCAGTTCTTC.

This chain links TRBV7-2 with TRBJ2-7; no definite D call. Trimming removed 1 base from V and 3 bases from J, with 13 bases in between. The length of the CDR3 is 15 residues. Germline CDR1 SGHTA, CDR2 FQGNSA. The CDR3 bases are TGTGCCAGCAGCTTAGTGCCGGGCGGCTACTACGAGCAGTACTTC. Amino acid sequence: CASSLVPGGYYEQYF. The whole variable domain, filled in from reference TRBV7-2 and TRBJ2-7, reads GAGVSQSPSNKVTEKGKDVELRCDPISGHTALYWYRQSLGQGLEFLIYFQGNSAPDKSGLPSDRFSAERTGGSVSTLTIQRTQQEDSAVYLCASSLVPGGYYEQYFGPGTRLTVT.

This clonotype was found a few times. A much bigger clone sits one base away, suggesting this may be a read error. The rearrangement links TRBV7-9 to TRBJ2-2; maybe TRBD2 (5 bases). This CDR3 has 15 amino acids. CDR1 is SEHNR, CDR2 FQNEAQ, per germline (reference sequence). The CDR3 protein is CASSSVPANTGELLF. CDR3 nucleotide sequence: TGTGCCAGCAGCTCCGTCCCCGCGAACACCGGGGAGCTGCTTTTT. Complete variable domain (other parts from reference TRBV7-9 and TRBJ2-2): DTGVSQNPRHKITKRGQNVTFRCDPISEHNRLYWYRQTLGQGPEFLTYFQNEAQLEKSRLLSDRFSAERPKGSFSTLEIQRTEQGDSAMYLCASSSVPANTGELLFGEGSRLTVL.

The CDR3 here is CASSQRGFGLAGGLRNEQFF. The CDR3 DNA reads TGCGCCAGCAGCCAACGGGGTTTTGGACTAGCGGGGGGGCTTAGAAATGAGCAGTTCTTC. The V and J genes are TRBV4-1 and TRBJ2-1; 15 positions agree with TRBD2. CDR1 MGHRA and CDR2 YSYEKL come from the germline V gene. There are 20 residues in the CDR3. V trimming: 2 bases; J trimming: 7 bases; junction bases outside the gene matches: 15.

This clonotype was observed many times. The V gene is TRBV15, the J gene TRBJ1-1, with D perhaps matching TRBD1 (6 bases). The CDR3 is 14 residues long. Trimming cost V 4 bases and J 3 bases, with 12 bases left between them. Looked up from germline, CDR1 is LNHNV and CDR2 is YYDKDF (reference sequence). The CDR3 sequence: CATSKRQVDTEAFF. CDR3 DNA sequence: TGTGCCACCAGCAAAAGACAGGTAGACACTGAAGCTTTCTTT.

The rearrangement links TRBV20-1 to TRBJ2-7; unclear D gene. The CDR3 extends over 13 amino acids. Trimming pared 5 bases from V and 5 bases from J, leaving 16 bases between. Germline V CDR1 and CDR2: DFQATT, SNEGSKA (reference sequence). DNA of the CDR3: TGCAGTGCTGAGTTCGCTAATGGGCACGAGCAGTACTTC. Protein product: CSAEFANGHEQYF.

The chain links TRBV6-1 to TRBJ2-1, with 8 bases aligning to TRBD1. This CDR3 spans 15 amino acids. Per the germline V gene, CDR1 is MNHNS and CDR2 is SASEGT. The J segment lost 6 bases and the V segment lost 6 bases, leaving 10 bases of the junction unmatched. The DNA for the CDR3 is TGTGCCAGCAGAGATCAGGGGGCATCGGCCAATGAGCAGTTCTTC. Protein: CASRDQGASANEQFF.

Remarks on this clonotype: This may arise from a read error, as a much more abundant clone is one base away. It is likely a read error, because the conserved phenylalanine at the end of the CDR3 is missing. This chain connects TRBV20-1 to TRBJ2-1; 9 nucleotides agree with TRBD1. The germline V gene has CDR1 DFQATT and CDR2 SNEGSKA (reference sequence). The CDR3 sequence is 18 residues long. The ends lost 0 bases at V and 4 bases at J; junction bases unmatched: 13. The CDR3 DNA reads TGCAGTGCTAGAGATCAGAAGTACAGGGGGCCAACATACAATGAGCAGTTCCTC. This gives the protein CSARDQKYRGPTYNEQFL.

The chain carries TRBV7-9 and TRBJ1-1, with D perhaps matching TRBD1 (5 bases). CDR1 and CDR2 from the germline V gene are SEHNR and FQNEAQ (reference sequence). The V end lost 1 base, the J end lost 5 bases, and 8 bases lay between the germline ends. This CDR3 contains 13 residues. The CDR3 DNA reads as TGTGCCAGCAGCTTAGTGGGGGAGACTGAAGCTTTCTTT. Its protein product is CASSLVGETEAFF.

This clonotype was observed many times. The J gene is TRBJ1-1, the V gene TRBV6-4; tentatively, D is TRBD1 (5 bases). Germline V lookup: CDR1 MRHNA, CDR2 SNTAGT. V gave up 6 bases and J gave up 1 base, with 9 bases separating them. CDR3 length: 13 amino acids. The CDR3 sequence is CASSRERNTEAFF. The CDR3 DNA follows: TGTGCCAGCAGCAGGGAACGGAACACTGAAGCTTTCTTT.

There are a few counts of this clonotype. The rearrangement links TRBV10-3 to TRBJ2-1; 10 bases line up with TRBD1. V was pared by 7 bases and J by 3 bases, with 9 bases of the junction left unmatched. Germline assignment: CDR1 ENHRY and CDR2 SYGVKD. This CDR3 contains 16 residues. The chain's CDR3 is CAITLAGDRGYNEQFF. Written as DNA, the CDR3 is TGTGCCATCACGTTGGCGGGGGACAGGGGCTACAATGAGCAGTTCTTC.

The genes are TRBV7-2 and TRBJ1-1; D gene ambiguous. Trimming took off 4 bases at V and 4 bases at J, with 10 bases between the two ends. This CDR3 region has 13 residues. The germline CDR1 and CDR2 sequences are SGHTA and FQGNSA. The CDR3 DNA is TGTACCAGCAGCTACCTGGCCCCCACTGAAGCTTTCTTT. Translating gives CTSSYLAPTEAFF.

The V and J genes are TRBV20-1 and TRBJ2-7; 10 nucleotides line up with TRBD1. This CDR3 comprises 15 residues. Unmatched junction bases numbered 6, after V lost 0 bases and J lost 4 bases. Germline CDR1 reads DFQATT; CDR2 reads SNEGSKA (reference sequence). CDR3 DNA sequence: TGCAGTGCTAGAGATTGGACAGGGGGTACGTACGAGCAGTACTTC. Its protein product is CSARDWTGGTYEQYF.

This clonotype has ten or more counts. V usage is TRBV19 and J usage is TRBJ1-3; 9 bases align to TRBD1. This CDR3 region has 14 residues. Germline CDR1 reads LNHDA; CDR2 reads SQIVND (reference sequence). J lost 6 bases, V lost 3 bases, and 3 bases had no gene match. The CDR3 region has the DNA TGTGCCAGTAGTATTTGGACAGGGGAAAACACCATATATTTT. Translation gives CASSIWTGENTIYF.

This clonotype was observed many times. The chain joins TRBV20-1 to TRBJ1-1; D unresolved. V was clipped by 0 bases and J by 6 bases, with 14 bases between them. This CDR3 contains 14 residues. The germline gives CDR1 DFQATT, CDR2 SNEGSKA (reference sequence). CDR3 DNA: TGCAGTGCTAGAGAAGACCCCAAACTCCCTGAAGCTTTCTTT. Translating it yields CSAREDPKLPEAFF.

The genes are TRBV10-3 and TRBJ1-1, with D maybe TRBD1 (6 bases). The V gene's germline CDR1 is ENHRY and CDR2 SYGVKD. The CDR3 totals 13 residues. Trimming pared 8 bases from V and 1 base from J, leaving 11 bases between. CDR3 nucleotides: TGTGCCATCCGCCGGGGGCAGAACACTGAAGCTTTCTTT. As protein: CAIRRGQNTEAFF.

The chain joins TRBV12-3 or TRBV12-4 to TRBJ1-2, with D possibly being TRBD1 (5 bases). This CDR3 has 15 residues. The V end lost 3 bases, the J end lost 6 bases, and 17 bases lay between the germline ends. DNA of the CDR3: TGTGCCAGCAGTTTTGGCAGGCCAGGGAGTCATGGCTACACCTTC. Its translation: CASSFGRPGSHGYTF.

This clonotype has more than one count but fewer than ten. V is TRBV5-1 and J is TRBJ1-6; 9 bases are shared with TRBD1. V trimming: 4 bases; J trimming: 7 bases; junction bases outside the gene matches: 6. Germline V CDR1 and CDR2: SGHRS, YFSETQ. The length of the CDR3 is 15 residues. CDR3 in DNA: TGCGCCAGCAGCACTTCGGGACAGGGCAATTCACCCCTCCACTTT. Translation: CASSTSGQGNSPLHF.

The chain employs TRBV10-1 and TRBJ2-7; D not certain. Germline V CDR1 and CDR2: WNHNN, SYGVQD (reference sequence). The CDR3 runs to 11 residues. The V gene lost 7 bases and the J gene lost 3 bases, with 7 bases spanning the gap. The CDR3 sequence is CASNEYYEQYF. The DNA for the CDR3 is TGCGCCAGCAACGAATACTACGAGCAGTACTTC.

This sequence joins TRBV20-1 and TRBJ2-4; weak D call: TRBD2 (6 bases). The CDR3 has 17 residues. Germline values: CDR1 DFQATT, CDR2 SNEGSKA (reference sequence). V was trimmed by 1 base and J by 0 bases, leaving 16 bases between them. CDR3 sequence (DNA): TGCAGTGCTAGAGCCGATTCGGAGGGACTAGCCAAAAACATTCAGTACTTC. Translating gives CSARADSEGLAKNIQYF.

A word on this clonotype: This likely comes from a read error, as the CDR3 has no conserved phenylalanine or tryptophan at its end. It is unclear where the CDR3 begins or ends on the DNA, so no DNA is shown, and the CDR3 is as TCRdb lists it. V and J are TRBV2 and TRBJ1-6. 8 amino acids form the CDR3, both terminal residues included. CDR1 is SNHLY and CDR2 is FYNNEI in the germline V gene. CDR3 loop: CASSVSLA.

The rearrangement joins TRBV24-1 to TRBJ2-5, with 7 bases aligning to TRBD1. CDR3 size: 16 residues. Germline V gene sequence: CDR1 KGHDR, CDR2 SFDVKD. With 4 bases clipped from V and 2 bases from J, the junction kept 9 bases outside the gene matches. The CDR3 is CATSDSKTGVQETQYF. DNA of the CDR3: TGTGCCACCAGTGACTCAAAAACAGGGGTACAAGAGACCCAGTACTTC.

This clonotype is medium-sized in the sample. The rearrangement joins TRBV24-1 to TRBJ2-7, with D perhaps TRBD1 (6 bases). The length of the CDR3 is 13 residues. V lost 4 bases and J 3 bases, leaving 9 bases between the germline ends. CDR1 and CDR2 from the germline V gene are KGHDR and SFDVKD. CDR3 coding DNA: TGTGCCACCAGTGACCCACAGGGCTACGAGCAGTACTTC. Amino acids: CATSDPQGYEQYF.

This clonotype was seen at least ten times. The chain is built from TRBV20-1 and TRBJ2-6; 12 bases match TRBD1. The germline gives CDR1 DFQATT, CDR2 SNEGSKA (reference sequence). The CDR3 totals 21 residues. The V gene end was trimmed by 0 bases and the J gene end by 1 base; junction bases not matched to a gene: 13. The CDR3 sequence: CSARDLGGQGAKKSGANVLTF. In DNA, the CDR3 is TGCAGTGCTAGAGATCTAGGGGGACAGGGGGCAAAGAAGTCTGGGGCCAACGTCCTGACTTTC.

Points on this clonotype: Mismatch with germline at one junction end may stem from a read error. The DNA for the CDR3 is TGCAGCGCTGAAGAGACAGGGACTGAAGCTTTCTTT. It translates to CSAEETGTEAFF. The chain is built from TRBV29-1 and TRBJ1-1; TRBD1 agrees at 7 bases. The CDR3 loop spans 12 amino acids. CDR1 and CDR2 (germline): SQVTM, ANQGSEA.

This clonotype has only one observation. The chain is built from TRBV19 and TRBJ2-3, with 9 bases matching TRBD2. Germline lookup yields CDR1 LNHDA and CDR2 SQIVND (reference sequence). The CDR3 is 16 amino acids. Unmatched junction bases numbered 6, after V lost 1 base and J lost 4 bases. CDR3 protein: CASSIVSGSTADTQYF. Here the CDR3 DNA reads TGTGCCAGTAGTATAGTTAGCGGGAGCACGGCAGATACGCAGTATTTT.

This sequence joins TRBV20-1 and TRBJ2-5; 11 bases are a match to TRBD1. Germline V lookup: CDR1 DFQATT, CDR2 SNEGSKA (reference sequence). This CDR3 is 15 amino acids long. Trimming removed 2 bases from V and 5 bases from J; junction bases left unmatched: 7. CDR3 nucleotide sequence: TGCAGTGCTAGATTGGGACAGGGGGAAAGTGAGACCCAGTACTTC. Its translation: CSARLGQGESETQYF.

In its sample, this clonotype was seen many times. The chain carries TRBV11-2 and TRBJ2-4; 8 bases are shared with TRBD2. V lost 0 bases and J lost 4; bases outside the gene matches: 2. The CDR3 length is 15 residues. The germline V gene encodes CDR1 SGHAT and CDR2 FQNNGV. The CDR3 here is CASSLEGGGKNIQYF. The CDR3 region has the DNA TGTGCCAGCAGCTTAGAGGGCGGGGGGAAAAACATTCAGTACTTC.